What follows are 23 T cell receptor beta chains derived from one specimen sequenced in a study of T cell changes during pregnancy in multiple sclerosis. Generated by immunoSEQ multiplex PCR, the TCRdb table keeps only in-frame clones and is missing some. Here the sample spans tens of thousands of clones, more than 85% being singletons. The material sequenced was CD4+ T cells from peripheral blood mononuclear cells, taken after pregnancy. The receptors here all came from a female donor in good health, enrolled as a control in a pregnancy study.

The chain has TRBV10-3 and TRBJ2-2, with TRBD2 matching 11 bases. The CDR3 has 17 amino acids. The V gene end was trimmed by 0 bases and the J gene end by 4 bases; junction bases not matched to a gene: 4. Germline-derived CDR1 and CDR2 are ENHRY and SYGVKD. CDR3 nucleotides: TGTGCCATCAGTGAGTCGCTAGCGGGGGGCCGCACCGGGGAGCTGTTTTTT. Translated: CAISESLAGGRTGELFF.

The rearrangement links TRBV5-1 to TRBJ1-4; D is perhaps TRBD1 (5 bases). The germline V gene encodes CDR1 SGHRS and CDR2 YFSETQ. The CDR3 has 14 amino acids. V was shortened by 0 bases and J by 8 bases, with 11 bases between the two germline ends. The CDR3 protein is CASSLVTGTEKLFF. The CDR3, as DNA: TGCGCCAGCAGCTTGGTTACAGGCACCGAAAAACTGTTTTTT.

The V call is TRBV20-1, the J call TRBJ1-2; D is unclear. CDR3 length: 11 residues. V dropped 3 bases and J dropped 9 bases, with 11 bases sitting between them. CDR1 and CDR2 (germline): DFQATT, SNEGSKA (reference sequence). This chain's CDR3 is CSASNQLSYTF. In DNA form, the CDR3 reads TGCAGTGCTAGTAATCAACTGAGCTACACCTTC.

The chain joins TRBV7-8 to TRBJ1-2, with 12 nucleotides matching TRBD1. This CDR3 region has 15 residues. Germline assignment: CDR1 SGHVS and CDR2 FQNEAQ. J was trimmed by 8 bases and V by 1 base; bases with no gene match: 5. The CDR3 spells CASSLEGTGGAGYTF. The DNA of the CDR3 is TGTGCCAGCAGCTTAGAAGGGACAGGGGGCGCCGGCTACACCTTC.

The CDR3 here is CASSRGDYEQYF. DNA for the CDR3: TGTGCCAGCAGCCGCGGGGACTACGAGCAGTACTTC. This chain links TRBV28 with TRBJ2-7, with D perhaps TRBD2 (6 bases). This CDR3 comprises 12 residues. Looked up from germline, CDR1 is MDHEN and CDR2 is SYDVKM. V was pared by 6 bases and J by 3 bases, with 9 bases between.

The chain links TRBV5-6 to TRBJ1-5; 9 nucleotides align to TRBD1. Germline V gene data show CDR1 as SGHDT and CDR2 as YYEEEE. The V gene end was trimmed by 0 bases and the J gene end by 4 bases; junction bases not matched to a gene: 2. The CDR3 is 15 amino acids. This chain's CDR3 is CASSLAGTGNQPQHF. CDR3 coding DNA: TGTGCCAGCAGCTTGGCCGGGACAGGGAATCAGCCCCAGCATTTT.

The rearrangement uses TRBV9 and TRBJ2-5; 10 bases align to TRBD2. V was clipped by 0 bases and J by 5 bases; unmatched bases: 4. The CDR3 loop spans 15 amino acids. The V gene's germline CDR1 is SGDLS and CDR2 YYNGEE. In nucleotides, the CDR3 is TGTGCCAGCAGCGTAGCTAGCGGGAGTCAGGAGACCCAGTACTTC. Protein product: CASSVASGSQETQYF.

The chain uses TRBV28 and TRBJ2-3, with D possibly being TRBD1 (6 bases). Trimming stripped 6 bases from V and 5 bases from J, with 21 bases between. The CDR3 extends over 16 amino acids. The V gene's germline CDR1 is MDHEN and CDR2 SYDVKM. In DNA, the CDR3 is TGTGCCAGCAGAGAGGCCGGGACACTGGAAAGAGATACGCAGTATTTT. It is translated as CASREAGTLERDTQYF.

This chain uses TRBV27 with TRBJ1-1, with TRBD1 matching over 7 bases. CDR1 is MNHEY and CDR2 is SMNVEV in the germline V gene (reference sequence). CDR3 length: 15 amino acids. V lost 3 bases to trimming and J lost 1 base; unmatched junction nucleotides: 5. The CDR3 DNA sequence: TGTGCCAGCAGTTTTAGCACAGGGGCGAACACTGAAGCTTTCTTT. This encodes CASSFSTGANTEAFF.

J is TRBJ1-6 and V is TRBV28; 9 nucleotides agree with TRBD1. The J segment lost 10 bases and the V segment lost 1 base, leaving 5 bases of the junction unmatched. The CDR3 runs to 15 residues. Germline-derived CDR1 and CDR2 are MDHEN and SYDVKM. CDR3 coding DNA: TGTGCCAGCAGTTTATTGGGGACAGGGTTATCACCCCTCCACTTT. Translating gives CASSLLGTGLSPLHF.

This chain links TRBV28 with TRBJ2-7, with TRBD1 matching over 10 bases. The trim removed 6 bases at V and 4 bases at J, leaving 6 bases unmatched. The CDR3 length is 14 residues. Germline loops: CDR1 MDHEN, CDR2 SYDVKM. As DNA, the CDR3 is TGTGCCAGCAGAAGAGGACAGGGGGTTTACGAGCAGTACTTC. Residues: CASRRGQGVYEQYF.

V and J are TRBV7-8 and TRBJ2-1, with D uncertain. Germline CDR1 is SGHVS and CDR2 is FQNEAQ. The CDR3 spans 18 residues. The V and J ends lost 1 base and 0 bases respectively, with 16 bases between them. This CDR3 is CASSLVRQALSSYNEQFF. Here the CDR3 DNA reads TGTGCCAGCAGCTTAGTCCGGCAGGCCTTGAGCTCCTACAATGAGCAGTTCTTC.

The V gene is TRBV4-1, the J gene TRBJ1-1, with D uncertain. Germline CDR1 reads MGHRA; CDR2 reads YSYEKL. Deletions cut 1 base from V and 0 bases from J, with 12 bases between. This CDR3 contains 16 residues. In DNA form, the CDR3 reads TGCGCCAGCAGCCAAGGCTTGGAGGGCATGAACACTGAAGCTTTCTTT. Amino acids: CASSQGLEGMNTEAFF.

The rearrangement joins TRBV6-1 to TRBJ2-7; weak D call: TRBD1 (6 bases). The V end lost 6 bases, the J end lost 3 bases, and 15 bases lay between the germline ends. CDR3 length equals 14 residues. The germline gives CDR1 MNHNS, CDR2 SASEGT. The CDR3 region is CASSITTGFYEQYF. DNA for the CDR3: TGTGCCAGCAGCATAACAACAGGGTTCTACGAGCAGTACTTC.

This rearrangement joins TRBV28 to TRBJ2-1; 8 bases match TRBD2. V was clipped by 3 bases and J by 7 bases; unmatched bases: 14. CDR3 length: 17 amino acids. Germline values: CDR1 MDHEN, CDR2 SYDVKM. For the CDR3, the DNA is TGTGCCAGCAGTTTTGAAGTACTAGCGGACTCGGGGAATGAGCAGTTCTTC. This encodes CASSFEVLADSGNEQFF. The variable domain in full, completed from reference TRBV28 and TRBJ2-1, reads DVKVTQSSRYLVKRTGEKVFLECVQDMDHENMFWYRQDPGLGLRLIYFSYDVKMKEKGDIPEGYSVSREKKERFSLILESASTNQTSMYLCASSFEVLADSGNEQFFGPGTRLTVL.

V usage is TRBV5-1 and J usage is TRBJ2-3; D is possibly TRBD2 (6 bases). CDR3 length: 15 residues. Per the germline V gene, CDR1 is SGHRS and CDR2 is YFSETQ. The V end lost 0 bases, the J end lost 0 bases, and 8 bases lay between the germline ends. The DNA of the CDR3 is TGCGCCAGCAGCTTGGAGACTAGGAGCACAGATACGCAGTATTTT. Residues: CASSLETRSTDTQYF.

The V and J genes are TRBV4-1 and TRBJ2-5; 7 positions agree with TRBD2. J was trimmed by 6 bases and V by 2 bases; bases with no gene match: 6. CDR1 is MGHRA and CDR2 is YSYEKL in the germline V gene. This CDR3 spans 14 amino acids. The CDR3: CASSQPGRTKTQYF. CDR3 nucleotide sequence: TGCGCCAGCAGCCAACCCGGGAGGACAAAGACCCAGTACTTC.

The chain employs TRBV5-1 and TRBJ2-7, with TRBD1 matching over 8 bases. Looked up from germline, CDR1 is SGHRS and CDR2 is YFSETQ. The CDR3 loop spans 15 amino acids. With 0 bases clipped from V and 3 bases from J, the junction kept 5 bases outside the gene matches. In nucleotides, the CDR3 is TGCGCCAGCAGCTTGGCTGGAGGACAGGGCTACGAGCAGTACTTC. Translated, it gives CASSLAGGQGYEQYF.

The J gene is TRBJ2-5, the V gene TRBV9, with D uncertain. CDR3 size: 14 residues. V gave up 4 bases and J gave up 3 bases, with 13 bases separating them. The germline gives CDR1 SGDLS, CDR2 YYNGEE. The chain's CDR3 is CASSPFGGKETQYF. CDR3 DNA: TGTGCCAGCAGCCCCTTTGGCGGAAAAGAGACCCAGTACTTC. Full variable domain (missing parts from reference TRBV9 and TRBJ2-5): DSGVTQTPKHLITATGQRVTLRCSPRSGDLSVYWYQQSLDQGLQFLIQYYNGEERAKGNILERFSAQQFPDLHSELNLSSLELGDSALYFCASSPFGGKETQYFGPGTRLLVL.

J is TRBJ1-4 and V is TRBV4-1; no definite D call. V was trimmed by 0 bases and J by 3 bases, leaving 11 bases between them. Germline-derived CDR1 and CDR2 are MGHRA and YSYEKL. This CDR3 is built from 16 residues. CDR3 nucleotide sequence: TGCGCCAGCAGCCAAGATCGGAGTTTCTCTAATGAAAAACTGTTTTTT. This encodes CASSQDRSFSNEKLFF.

CDR3 protein: CASSEMPSGLYEQYF. DNA for the CDR3: TGTGCCAGCAGCGAAATGCCTAGCGGTCTTTACGAGCAGTACTTC. The V and J genes are TRBV9 and TRBJ2-7, with 7 bases fitting TRBD2. V shed 3 bases, J shed 4 bases, and the junction held 10 bases outside the gene matches. Germline CDR1 reads SGDLS; CDR2 reads YYNGEE. This CDR3 comprises 15 residues.

V usage is TRBV6-4 and J usage is TRBJ2-3, with 8 nucleotides matching TRBD2. Trimming at V came to 3 bases and at J to 1 base, leaving 0 bases not matched to a gene. The CDR3 is 14 residues long. CDR1 and CDR2 from the germline V gene are MRHNA and SNTAGT. CDR3 bases: TGTGCCAGCAGTGAGCGGGGGGGCACAGATACGCAGTATTTT. Residues: CASSERGGTDTQYF.

This sequence joins TRBV10-3 and TRBJ2-1, with D possibly matching TRBD2 (6 bases). The CDR3 length is 17 residues. The germline V and J ends were trimmed by 5 bases and 0 bases, with 17 bases remaining between them. Germline lookup yields CDR1 ENHRY and CDR2 SYGVKD. The CDR3, as DNA: TGTGCCATCAGTCGAGCGGGTCCCCTTAGCTCCTACAATGAGCAGTTCTTC. Translated, it gives CAISRAGPLSSYNEQFF.